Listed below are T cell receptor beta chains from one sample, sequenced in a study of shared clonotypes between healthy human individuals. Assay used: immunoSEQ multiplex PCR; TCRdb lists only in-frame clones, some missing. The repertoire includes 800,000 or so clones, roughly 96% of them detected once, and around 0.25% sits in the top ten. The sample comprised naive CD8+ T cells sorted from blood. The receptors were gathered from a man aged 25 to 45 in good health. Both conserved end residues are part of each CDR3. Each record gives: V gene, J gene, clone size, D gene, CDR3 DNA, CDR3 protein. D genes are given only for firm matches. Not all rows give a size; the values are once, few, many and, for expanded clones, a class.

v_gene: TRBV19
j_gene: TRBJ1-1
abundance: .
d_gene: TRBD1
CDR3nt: TGTGCCAGTAGTATAGATGGCACAGGGGGGTACACTGAAGCTTTCTTT
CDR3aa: CASSIDGTGGYTEAFF

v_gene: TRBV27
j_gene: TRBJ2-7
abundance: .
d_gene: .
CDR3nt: TGTGCCAGCAGTTTACAGGGAATTGGGCACGAGCAGTACTTC
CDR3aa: CASSLQGIGHEQYF

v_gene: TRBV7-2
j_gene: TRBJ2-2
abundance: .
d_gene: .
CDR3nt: TGTGCCAGCAGCTTAGCGCCCGCGAACACCGGGGAGCTGTTTTTT
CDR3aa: CASSLAPANTGELFF

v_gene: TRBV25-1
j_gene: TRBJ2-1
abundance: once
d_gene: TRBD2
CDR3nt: TGTGCCAGCAGTGAACTAGCGGGAGGGGGTGAGCAGTTCTTC
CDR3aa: CASSELAGGGEQFF

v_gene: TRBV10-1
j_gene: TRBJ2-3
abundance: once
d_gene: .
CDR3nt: TGCGCCAGCAGTGAGGTCCAGTTGGAGGTCGTTGGCCCAGATACGCAGTATTTT
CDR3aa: CASSEVQLEVVGPDTQYF

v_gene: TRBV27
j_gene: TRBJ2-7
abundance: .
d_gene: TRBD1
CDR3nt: TGTGCCAGCCGACAGGGGGCCTACGAGCAGTACTTC
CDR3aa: CASRQGAYEQYF

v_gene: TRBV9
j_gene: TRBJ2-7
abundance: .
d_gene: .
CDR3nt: TGTGCCAGCTCTCCCTCGGGGTCCTACGAGCAGTACTTC
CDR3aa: CASSPSGSYEQYF

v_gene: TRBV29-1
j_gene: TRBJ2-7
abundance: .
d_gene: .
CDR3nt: TGCAGCGTTGAAAAAGCCTACGAGCAGTACTTC
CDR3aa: CSVEKAYEQYF

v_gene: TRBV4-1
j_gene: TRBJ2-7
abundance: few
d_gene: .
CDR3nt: TGCGCCAGCAGCCATGGGCCTGCTGTGGAGTACGAGCAGTACTTC
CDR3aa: CASSHGPAVEYEQYF

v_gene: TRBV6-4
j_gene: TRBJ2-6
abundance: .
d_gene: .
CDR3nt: TGTGCCAGCAGTGACTCGAGCTCTGGGGCCAACGTCCTGACTTTC
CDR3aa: CASSDSSSGANVLTF

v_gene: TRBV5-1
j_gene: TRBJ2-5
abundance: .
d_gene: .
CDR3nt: TGCGCCAGCAGCTTGGCCGAGGTGTATGGGGTAGGAGAGACCCAGTACTTC
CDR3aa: CASSLAEVYGVGETQYF

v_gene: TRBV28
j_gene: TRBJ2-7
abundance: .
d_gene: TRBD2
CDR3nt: TGTGCCAGCACGTCAACTAGCGGAAGATACGAGCAGTACTTC
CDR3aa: CASTSTSGRYEQYF

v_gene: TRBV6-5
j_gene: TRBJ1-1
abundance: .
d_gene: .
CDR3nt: TGTGCCAGCAGGTACAGTCAGGGGCGCGATACTGAAGCTTTCTTT
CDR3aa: CASRYSQGRDTEAFF

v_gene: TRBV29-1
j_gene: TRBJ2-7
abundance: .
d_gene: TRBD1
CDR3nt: TGCAGCGTGCCGGGACAGGGTTACGAGCAGTACTTC
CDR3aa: CSVPGQGYEQYF

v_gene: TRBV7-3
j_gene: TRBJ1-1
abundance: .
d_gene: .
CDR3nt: TGTGCCAGCAGCCGGTCGGGGTTTTCTGAAGCTTTCTTT
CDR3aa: CASSRSGFSEAFF

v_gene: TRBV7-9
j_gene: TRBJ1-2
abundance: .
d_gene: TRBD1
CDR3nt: TGTGCCAGCAGCTTCTTGGACAGGGTATTCGGCTACACCTTC
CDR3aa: CASSFLDRVFGYTF

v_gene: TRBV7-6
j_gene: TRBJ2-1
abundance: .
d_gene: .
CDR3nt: TGTGCCAGCAGCTTAGAGGCGTGGAAAGGGCACAATGAGCAGTTCTTC
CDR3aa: CASSLEAWKGHNEQFF

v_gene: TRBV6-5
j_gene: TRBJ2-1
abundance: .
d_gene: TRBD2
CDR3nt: TGTGCCAGCAGTCCCCGCTGGACTAGCTACAATGAGCAGTTCTTC
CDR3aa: CASSPRWTSYNEQFF

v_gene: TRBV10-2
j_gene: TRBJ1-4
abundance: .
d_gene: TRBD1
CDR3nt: TGCGCCAGCAGCAATACAGGGGGCGCGGGGGAAAAACTGTTTTTT
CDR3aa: CASSNTGGAGEKLFF

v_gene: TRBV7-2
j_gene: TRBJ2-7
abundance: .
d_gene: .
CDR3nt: TGTGCCAGCAGCTCCAACTGGGGGTACGAGCAGTACTTC
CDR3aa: CASSSNWGYEQYF